What follows are 8 T cell receptor beta chains derived from one specimen sequenced in a study of early T cells in non-severe SARS-CoV-2 infection. MiXCR, applied by TCRdb to the 5' RACE reads, yields one record per CDR3 protein. The table lists about 56,000 distinct CDR3 sequences, over 9.5% of them singletons, with over 5% in the top ten. The specimen was whole blood. These receptors were collected from an adult who was a healthcare worker with PCR-confirmed SARS-CoV-2 infection or an uninfected control (not recorded which).

This clonotype was counted at least ten times. V gene TRBV15 combines with J gene TRBJ2-7, with a possible D match to TRBD1 (5 bases). In germline, CDR1 is LNHNV, CDR2 YYDKDF (reference sequence). The CDR3 has 14 residues. Trimming removed 1 base from V and 2 bases from J, with 9 bases in between. This CDR3 is CATSRALGPYEQYF. The DNA of the CDR3 is TGTGCCACCAGCAGAGCTCTGGGGCCCTACGAGCAGTACTTC.

This clonotype is a singleton in its sample. The V gene is TRBV11-2, the J gene TRBJ1-1; 7 bases match TRBD1. Looked up from germline, CDR1 is SGHAT and CDR2 is FQNNGV. J gave up 3 bases and V 2 bases, and 6 bases lay outside the gene matches. This CDR3 is built from 15 residues. The CDR3 reads CASSLRPDRYTEAFF. In DNA form, the CDR3 reads TGTGCCAGCAGCTTACGCCCGGACAGGTACACTGAAGCTTTCTTT.

The gene calls are TRBV6-2 or TRBV6-3 and TRBJ2-1; 8 positions match TRBD2. There are 16 residues in the CDR3. Germline trimming cut 5 bases from V and 7 bases from J; bases unmatched to any gene: 13. Germline assignment: CDR1 MNHEY and CDR2 SVGEGT. CDR3 DNA: TGTGCCAGCAGTCTGCGACTAACGGGAGGGTCTAATGAGCAGTTCTTC. Amino acids: CASSLRLTGGSNEQFF.

This clonotype was seen a few times. V is TRBV7-9 and J is TRBJ1-2; D is ambiguous. Trimming shortened V by 6 bases and J by 1 base, and 6 bases separated the two germline ends. CDR1 is SEHNR and CDR2 is FQNEAQ in the germline V gene (reference sequence). CDR3 size: 12 residues. Written as DNA, the CDR3 is TGTGCCAGCAGTTATGATAACTATGGCTACACCTTC. Protein sequence: CASSYDNYGYTF.

This clonotype is a singleton in its sample. Relative to the germline gene, one junction end is altered; a read error may explain this. The chain combines TRBV9 with TRBJ2-3; a possible D gene is TRBD2 (6 bases). Germline V lookup: CDR1 SGDLS, CDR2 YYNGEE. The CDR3 runs to 13 residues. DNA of the CDR3: TGTGCCGGCAGCGTACAGACTAGTGGTACGCAGTATTTT. Amino acids: CAGSVQTSGTQYF.

The sample holds many counts of this clonotype. The V gene is TRBV12-3 or TRBV12-4, the J gene TRBJ1-5; the match to TRBD1 covers 7 bases. After removal of 6 bases from V and 0 bases from J, the junction contained 11 bases not matched to a gene. This CDR3 comprises 17 residues. The CDR3 loop reads CASSPSRGQTSNQPQHF. The CDR3 DNA follows: TGTGCCAGCAGCCCCAGCCGGGGACAGACTAGCAATCAGCCCCAGCATTTT.

By share of the sample, this clonotype is medium-sized. V is TRBV2 and J is TRBJ2-1, with 7 bases fitting TRBD1. The trim removed 5 bases at V and 6 bases at J, leaving 4 bases unmatched. CDR1 SNHLY and CDR2 FYNNEI come from the germline V gene. The CDR3 runs 13 residues. CDR3: CASSFGTVNEQFF. The CDR3 DNA reads as TGTGCCAGCAGTTTCGGGACAGTCAATGAGCAGTTCTTC.

In its sample, this clonotype was seen a few times. The V call is TRBV29-1, the J call TRBJ2-2; 8 nucleotides match TRBD1. Per germline, CDR1 SQVTM and CDR2 ANQGSEA. The CDR3 totals 13 residues. V dropped 7 bases and J dropped 4; count of bases not matched to a gene: 5. CDR3 sequence: CSARTGTTGELFF. The CDR3 DNA is TGCAGCGCCCGGACAGGGACCACCGGGGAGCTGTTTTTT.